These 22 T cell receptor beta chains were sequenced from one sample in a study of blood T cell repertoires in COVID-19. TCRdb's copy holds only in-frame clones and misses some; the assay was immunoSEQ multiplex PCR. The data show about 94,000 clones, approximately 84% seen once. Sequenced sample: peripheral blood. The receptor set was obtained from a man in his sixties or seventies with COVID-19, enrolled during active disease.

The chain carries TRBV19 and TRBJ1-2; possible D gene TRBD1, 5 bases. CDR3 size: 14 residues. Trimming stripped 0 bases from V and 2 bases from J, with 7 bases between. Looked up from germline, CDR1 is LNHDA and CDR2 is SQIVND (reference sequence). The CDR3 DNA reads TGTGCCAGTAGTATAGAGCAGGGCAACTATGGCTACACCTTC. It is translated as CASSIEQGNYGYTF.

This chain joins TRBV7-2 and TRBJ2-5, with TRBD1 identical over 8 bases. Germline values: CDR1 SGHTA, CDR2 FQGNSA. V gave up 3 bases and J gave up 6 bases; unmatched junction bases: 9. The CDR3 sequence is 15 residues long. Written as DNA, the CDR3 is TGTGCCAGCAGCTTGTCTGGACAGGGAAGAAAGACCCAGTACTTC. Protein product: CASSLSGQGRKTQYF.

V is TRBV18 and J is TRBJ1-2, with 8 bases aligning to TRBD1. The CDR3 runs to 13 residues. CDR1 KGHSH and CDR2 LQKENI come from the germline V gene. The V gene end was trimmed by 5 bases and the J gene end by 6 bases; junction bases not matched to a gene: 5. The CDR3 spells CASSKQGVNGYTF. CDR3 sequence (DNA): TGTGCCAGCTCAAAACAGGGGGTGAATGGCTACACCTTC.

The V call is TRBV30, the J call TRBJ2-7, with no clear D. The CDR3 sequence is 13 residues long. The V and J ends lost 0 bases and 5 bases respectively, with 11 bases between them. Germline CDR1 GTSNPN, CDR2 SVGIG (reference sequence). The CDR3 DNA is TGTGCCTGGAGTGTACGGAGCCCCGACGAGCAGTACTTC. Its translation is CAWSVRSPDEQYF.

The chain joins TRBV11-2 to TRBJ1-1, with D perhaps TRBD1 (6 bases). Trimming removed 4 bases at V and 5 bases at J, with 11 bases between. Germline CDR1 is SGHAT and CDR2 is FQNNGV. CDR3 size: 13 residues. The CDR3: CASSSQQGTEAFF. CDR3 bases: TGTGCCAGCAGCTCCCAACAGGGAACTGAAGCTTTCTTT.

The table lists this clone with a few counts. The J gene is TRBJ1-1, the V gene TRBV5-1; TRBD1 agrees at 10 bases. With 4 bases clipped from V and 1 base from J, the junction kept 7 bases outside the gene matches. Germline V gives CDR1 SGHRS, CDR2 YFSETQ. This CDR3 has 16 amino acids. The CDR3 is CASSGGTGASNTEAFF. The DNA for the CDR3 is TGCGCCAGCAGCGGCGGGACAGGGGCTTCGAACACTGAAGCTTTCTTT.

This chain uses TRBV5-1 with TRBJ1-6; D unresolved. This CDR3 spans 14 amino acids. Between the trimmed V and J ends, which lost 5 bases and 5 bases, there was a span of 11 bases. CDR1 SGHRS and CDR2 YFSETQ come from the germline V gene. Here the CDR3 reads CASSKTGDNSPLHF. As DNA, the CDR3 is TGCGCCAGCAGTAAGACGGGAGATAATTCACCCCTCCACTTT.

J is TRBJ1-2 and V is TRBV29-1; a weak D match, TRBD1 (5 bases). Germline V gives CDR1 SQVTM, CDR2 ANQGSEA. The CDR3 consists of 14 residues. V lost 0 bases and J 2 bases, leaving 10 bases between the germline ends. The CDR3 reads CSVEDRGGNYGYTF. The CDR3 DNA sequence: TGCAGCGTTGAAGACCGTGGGGGGAACTATGGCTACACCTTC.

This clone was counted a few times. The chain is built from TRBV4-3 and TRBJ2-7; D is uncertain. This CDR3 region has 15 residues. Trimming took 0 bases from V and 3 from J, leaving 12 bases between them. The germline CDR1 and CDR2 sequences are LGHNA and YSLEER. This CDR3 is CASSQEKRYNYEQYF. In DNA, the CDR3 is TGCGCCAGCAGCCAAGAAAAGCGATACAACTACGAGCAGTACTTC.

V and J are TRBV5-8 and TRBJ1-2; perhaps TRBD1 as D (6 bases). Germline values: CDR1 SGHTS, CDR2 YDEGEE. V was pared by 4 bases and J by 2 bases, with 15 bases between. There are 15 residues in the CDR3. DNA for the CDR3: TGTGCCAGCAGCCGATCTCTACAGGGCAACTATGGCTACACCTTC. It encodes CASSRSLQGNYGYTF.

The CDR3, as DNA: TGTGCCAGCAGCGCGACAGGGTACGAAGAGACCCAGTACTTC. Residues: CASSATGYEETQYF. The rearrangement joins TRBV9 to TRBJ2-5; TRBD1 matches 7 bases. After removal of 3 bases from V and 3 bases from J, the junction contained 5 bases not matched to a gene. CDR1 and CDR2 (germline): SGDLS, YYNGEE. CDR3 length: 14 residues.

This chain connects TRBV5-1 to TRBJ1-2; 8 nucleotides agree with TRBD1. The CDR3 extends over 16 amino acids. CDR1 SGHRS and CDR2 YFSETQ come from the germline V gene. V lost 3 bases, J lost 0 bases, and 7 bases stayed unmatched. The CDR3 spells CASSWGDRTANYGYTF. In DNA, the CDR3 is TGCGCCAGCAGCTGGGGGGACAGGACTGCTAACTATGGCTACACCTTC.

The J gene is TRBJ1-1, the V gene TRBV28; no reliable D call. The CDR3 has 15 residues. In germline, CDR1 is MDHEN, CDR2 SYDVKM. Trimming stripped 6 bases from V and 2 bases from J, with 16 bases between. CDR3 residues: CASSSSQVGNTEAFF. CDR3 DNA sequence: TGTGCCAGCAGCTCATCCCAGGTTGGTAACACTGAAGCTTTCTTT.

The V and J genes are TRBV4-2 and TRBJ2-2, with D unclear. CDR1 and CDR2 from the germline V gene are LGHNA and YNFKEQ. V lost 3 bases to trimming and J lost 4 bases, with 6 bases between them. This CDR3 has 13 residues. The CDR3 region is CASSHTSTGELFF. The CDR3, as DNA: TGTGCCAGCAGCCACACCAGCACCGGGGAGCTGTTTTTT.

The CDR3 spells CASYREGLNQPQHF. The CDR3 DNA reads TGTGCTAGTTATAGGGAGGGACTCAATCAGCCCCAGCATTTT. V and J are TRBV12-5 and TRBJ1-5, with D possibly TRBD1 on 5 matching bases. Germline values: CDR1 LGHNT, CDR2 FRNRAP. V was cut by 8 bases and J by 3 bases, with 14 bases left in between. The CDR3 is made up of 14 amino acids.

The chain combines TRBV28 with TRBJ2-1; TRBD2 might be the D (7 bases). Germline V gene lookup returns CDR1 MDHEN and CDR2 SYDVKM. CDR3 length: 12 residues. The CDR3 region has the DNA TGTGGGACGGGGGGCTCGGGCAATGAGCAGTTCTTC. It specifies CGTGGSGNEQFF.

The CDR3 loop reads CATSDSKLRDSTNEKLFF. In nucleotides, the CDR3 is TGTGCCACCAGTGATTCTAAGCTTCGCGATTCAACTAATGAAAAACTGTTTTTT. The chain carries TRBV24-1 and TRBJ1-4; the D is unclear. The ends were cut back, 2 bases at V and 0 bases at J, with 15 bases in the middle. The CDR3 runs 18 residues. The germline V gene encodes CDR1 KGHDR and CDR2 SFDVKD.

This clone came up once. The chain has TRBV5-1 and TRBJ2-5; the D gene is possibly TRBD2 (5 bases). Germline values: CDR1 SGHRS, CDR2 YFSETQ. V shed 4 bases and J shed 5 bases, with 12 bases lying between them. CDR3 length: 13 amino acids. In nucleotides, the CDR3 is TGCGCCAGCAGCCTTACTAGTTCGGAGACCCAGTACTTC. Translation: CASSLTSSETQYF.

The chain carries TRBV27 and TRBJ1-2; 8 positions match TRBD1. The CDR3 has 14 amino acids. The germline V gene encodes CDR1 MNHEY and CDR2 SMNVEV (reference sequence). The J segment lost 7 bases and the V segment lost 6 bases, leaving 10 bases of the junction unmatched. The CDR3: CASRADRGESGYTF. In nucleotides, the CDR3 is TGTGCCAGCAGGGCCGACAGGGGAGAGTCTGGCTACACCTTC.

The J gene is TRBJ2-7, the V gene TRBV5-5; TRBD1 agrees at 8 bases. The CDR3 sequence is 15 residues long. V lost 2 bases, J lost 0 bases, and 4 bases stayed unmatched. Germline V gene lookup returns CDR1 SGHKS and CDR2 YYEKEE (reference sequence). The CDR3 region is CASSFGQGSSYEQYF. DNA of the CDR3: TGTGCCAGCAGCTTCGGACAGGGTAGCTCCTACGAGCAGTACTTC.

The chain couples TRBV19 to TRBJ2-1, with TRBD2 as a possible D gene (6 bases). V lost 4 bases and J 4 bases, leaving 17 bases between the germline ends. The germline V gene has CDR1 LNHDA and CDR2 SQIVND (reference sequence). This CDR3 has 16 amino acids. CDR3 nucleotide sequence: TGTGCCAGTAGTACCCTAGCGAGCGCTCCGTACAATGAGCAGTTCTTC. Its protein is CASSTLASAPYNEQFF.

The genes are TRBV6-5 and TRBJ1-3; no definite D call. Germline lookup yields CDR1 MNHEY and CDR2 SVGAGI. The CDR3 covers 14 residues. V dropped 2 bases and J dropped 4 bases, with 9 bases sitting between them. CDR3 DNA sequence: TGTGCCAGCAGTTACAGGGAGAGGGGAAACACCATATATTTT. It specifies CASSYRERGNTIYF.